This T cell receptor beta chain was identified during a study of Tregs in tolerant kidney transplant recipients. Study-wide points: Biological reproducibility was not directly addressed in this study. Expanding Tregs on activated donor B cells appeared to best identify donor-specific TCRbeta clones.

Of note for this clone: The antigen remains unidentified.

Sequenced by immunoSEQ multiplex PCR; TCRdb stores in-frame clones only, minus some. The table has around 230,000 clones, 80% to 85% seen once. Deletions cut 2 bases from V and 2 bases from J, with 6 bases between. CDR3 length equals 12 residues. The germline gives CDR1 SQVTM, CDR2 ANQGSEA. The specimen sequenced was CD4+ T cells from blood. The chain links TRBV29-1 to TRBJ1-2; D may be TRBD1 (5 bases). The sequence derives from a human donor in good health. In DNA, the CDR3 is TGCAGCGTTGAAAACAGGAACTATGGCTACACCTTC. Translation gives CSVENRNYGYTF.